Listed here is a single T cell receptor beta chain. The data belong to a study of blood T cell repertoires in COVID-19. Study background: Samples of COVID-19 (acute and convalescent) were obtained from the United States, Italy and Spain. Sources were T cells, B-cell-depleted T cells, or PBMCs; the material itself was cDNA or gDNA.

As originally analysed: Reference gene primer amplification yielded estimated nucleated cell counts. Produced via immunoSEQ multiplex PCR; TCRdb's table is partial and in-frame only. V and J calls and clone size follow that table, whereas D and trimming were derived from the DNA. Of 200,000 to 300,000 clones listed, about 83% are singletons. Germline CDR1 LNHDA, CDR2 SQIVND (reference sequence). V lost 7 bases, J lost 1 base, and 5 bases stayed unmatched. The CDR3 totals 15 residues. This chain connects TRBV19 to TRBJ1-1, with 11 nucleotides matching TRBD1. Specimen: peripheral blood. The clonotype comes from a human donor in a cohort sampled during active COVID-19. The CDR3, as DNA: TGTGCCAGTAAGGACAGGGGGCGAGAGAACACTGAAGCTTTCTTT. Encoded protein: CASKDRGRENTEAFF.